This passage covers 22 T cell receptor beta chains from one sample sequenced in a study of blood T cell repertoires in COVID-19. Sequenced by immunoSEQ multiplex PCR; TCRdb stores in-frame clones only, minus some. This table holds about 280,000 clones, around 82% found once. The sequenced material came from peripheral blood. The receptors here all came from a woman aged 45 to 65 who had recovered from COVID-19.

This clone was observed a single time. CDR3 protein: CAISGDRVLDTQYF. The CDR3, as DNA: TGTGCCATCAGTGGGGACAGGGTCCTAGATACGCAGTATTTT. The gene calls are TRBV10-3 and TRBJ2-3, with TRBD1 identical over 9 bases. Trimming cost V 4 bases and J 5 bases; bases outside gene matches: 4. CDR1 ENHRY and CDR2 SYGVKD come from the germline V gene. The CDR3 is made up of 14 amino acids.

This chain links TRBV7-2 with TRBJ1-1; 7 nucleotides line up with TRBD1. The germline CDR1 and CDR2 sequences are SGHTA and FQGNSA. The CDR3 extends over 14 amino acids. The V and J ends lost 0 bases and 4 bases, in that order; junction bases with no gene match: 2. The CDR3 DNA sequence: TGTGCCAGCAGCTTAGCAGGGGGCGTCACTGAAGCTTTCTTT. Translation: CASSLAGGVTEAFF.

The chain couples TRBV28 to TRBJ2-7; the match to TRBD2 covers 11 bases. Germline CDR1 is MDHEN and CDR2 is SYDVKM. The CDR3 covers 11 residues. V was pared by 11 bases and J by 6 bases, with 3 bases of the junction left unmatched. The CDR3 DNA reads as TGTGCCTCCGGGACTAGCGGCGAGCAGTACTTC. This translates into CASGTSGEQYF.

CDR3 loop: CSAGQGDNSPLHF. The CDR3 bases are TGCAGCGCAGGACAGGGGGACAATTCACCCCTCCACTTT. The chain carries TRBV29-1 and TRBJ1-6; TRBD1 matches 10 bases. The junction had 4 bases not matched to a gene; V was cut back by 7 bases and J by 7 bases. This CDR3 is built from 13 residues. CDR1 is SQVTM, CDR2 ANQGSEA, per germline.

CDR3 sequence reads: CASSLERPGRTEAFF. DNA for the CDR3: TGTGCCAGCAGCTTAGAGCGCCCGGGTCGGACTGAAGCTTTCTTT. V and J are TRBV7-8 and TRBJ1-1, with D unclear. The CDR3 loop spans 15 amino acids. V was clipped by 1 base and J by 5 bases, with 14 bases between them. The germline V gene has CDR1 SGHVS and CDR2 FQNEAQ.

The chain couples TRBV28 to TRBJ1-4; weak D call: TRBD1 (6 bases). This CDR3 has 14 amino acids. The V end lost 5 bases, the J end lost 0 bases, and 7 bases lay between the germline ends. In germline, CDR1 is MDHEN, CDR2 SYDVKM. This chain's CDR3 is CASSTGTTNEKLFF. The CDR3 nucleotides are TGTGCCAGCAGTACAGGGACAACTAATGAAAAACTGTTTTTT.

This chain connects TRBV4-2 to TRBJ2-7; unclear D gene. In germline, CDR1 is LGHNA, CDR2 YNFKEQ. This CDR3 is 15 amino acids long. V lost 0 bases, J lost 7 bases, and 16 bases lay in between. CDR3: CASSQDASAREEQYF. CDR3 bases: TGTGCCAGCAGCCAAGATGCGAGTGCAAGAGAGGAGCAGTACTTC.

The chain recombines TRBV7-2 with TRBJ1-5, with a possible D match to TRBD1 (5 bases). CDR1 and CDR2 (germline): SGHTA, FQGNSA. This CDR3 comprises 16 residues. The V gene lost 7 bases and the J gene lost 2 bases, with 18 bases spanning the gap. CDR3 region: CASTSRDWEGNQPQHF. The DNA for the CDR3 is TGTGCCAGCACCTCAAGGGACTGGGAAGGCAATCAGCCCCAGCATTTT.

Only a few counts were recorded for this clone. The chain couples TRBV18 to TRBJ2-7; D call uncertain. The CDR3 runs 14 residues. V was shortened by 0 bases and J by 0 bases, with 6 bases between the two germline ends. Germline V gene lookup returns CDR1 KGHSH and CDR2 LQKENI. Here the CDR3 reads CASSPPADSYEQYF. DNA of the CDR3: TGTGCCAGCTCACCACCGGCGGACTCCTACGAGCAGTACTTC.

The rearrangement joins TRBV3-1 (or the pseudogene TRBV3-2) to TRBJ2-7; the D gene is possibly TRBD1 (6 bases). The V gene lost 3 bases and the J gene lost 2 bases, with 14 bases spanning the gap. Germline assignment: CDR1 LGHDT and CDR2 YNNKEL (reference sequence). The CDR3 length is 15 residues. DNA of the CDR3: TGTGCCAGCAGCCAGATTGGACAGCTAGCCTACGAGCAGTACTTC. The encoded protein is CASSQIGQLAYEQYF.

The V gene is TRBV27, the J gene TRBJ1-6; TRBD1 might be the D (5 bases). Germline CDR1 and CDR2: MNHEY and SMNVEV (reference sequence). V shed 5 bases and J shed 3 bases, with 8 bases lying between them. The CDR3 has 14 amino acids. The CDR3 DNA reads as TGTGCCAGCAGTCTCCAGGGCTATAATTCACCCCTCCACTTT. Its protein is CASSLQGYNSPLHF.

J is TRBJ2-3 and V is TRBV15; 8 nucleotides align to TRBD2. Germline CDR1 and CDR2: LNHNV and YYDKDF (reference sequence). V was pared by 6 bases and J by 6 bases, with 2 bases of the junction left unmatched. This CDR3 is built from 12 residues. The CDR3 DNA reads TGTGCCACCAGTGGACTAGCCGATACGCAGTATTTT. This translates into CATSGLADTQYF.

This clone has only one observation. The chain has TRBV10-3 and TRBJ2-3; 7 bases fit TRBD2. After removal of 2 bases from V and 0 bases from J, the junction contained 5 bases not matched to a gene. Germline V lookup: CDR1 ENHRY, CDR2 SYGVKD. There are 16 residues in the CDR3. The CDR3 nucleotides are TGTGCCATCAGTGAGAGGACTAGGGATAGCACAGATACGCAGTATTTT. Protein sequence: CAISERTRDSTDTQYF.

This chain uses TRBV12-3 or TRBV12-4 with TRBJ2-7; 7 bases are shared with TRBD1. There are 13 residues in the CDR3. The trim removed 6 bases at V and 2 bases at J, leaving 4 bases unmatched. The CDR3 region is CASRTTGTYEQYF. CDR3 sequence (DNA): TGTGCCAGCAGAACGACAGGGACCTACGAGCAGTACTTC.

The DNA for the CDR3 is TGTGCCAGCAGCTTGGGGACAGGGGTGGAGACCCAGTACTTC. It yields the protein CASSLGTGVETQYF. V and J are TRBV5-6 and TRBJ2-5, with TRBD1 matching over 9 bases. V shed 0 bases, J shed 5 bases, and the junction held 2 bases outside the gene matches. This CDR3 has 14 amino acids. CDR1 and CDR2 from the germline V gene are SGHDT and YYEEEE.

CDR3 residues: CASSVEAGHTDTQYF. The CDR3, as DNA: TGTGCCAGCAGCGTAGAAGCGGGGCACACAGATACGCAGTATTTT. The rearrangement uses TRBV9 and TRBJ2-3, with 7 bases matching TRBD2. V lost 0 bases to trimming and J lost 2 bases; unmatched junction nucleotides: 3. The germline V gene has CDR1 SGDLS and CDR2 YYNGEE. This CDR3 is 15 amino acids long.

The chain employs TRBV27 and TRBJ1-2; D not resolved. The germline gives CDR1 MNHEY, CDR2 SMNVEV (reference sequence). V lost 2 bases, J lost 5 bases, and 12 bases lay in between. The CDR3 length is 14 residues. The CDR3 nucleotides read TGTGCCAGCAGTTTAATTGGAGCAGAGTATGGCTACACCTTC. Its translation is CASSLIGAEYGYTF.

This clone was counted a few times. The chain links TRBV5-1 to TRBJ2-7, with 9 bases fitting TRBD1. In germline, CDR1 is SGHRS, CDR2 YFSETQ. The trim removed 1 base at V and 2 bases at J, leaving 4 bases unmatched. This CDR3 contains 15 residues. The CDR3 region has the DNA TGCGCCAGCAGCTTGTACAGGGGGCAACCCTACGAGCAGTACTTC. It yields the protein CASSLYRGQPYEQYF.

The chain's CDR3 is CASGRQGARETQYF. As DNA, the CDR3 is TGTGCCAGCGGTAGACAGGGGGCGCGGGAGACCCAGTACTTC. The chain joins TRBV2 to TRBJ2-5; 10 nucleotides line up with TRBD1. This CDR3 region has 14 residues. In germline, CDR1 is SNHLY, CDR2 FYNNEI. The V and J ends lost 8 bases and 5 bases, in that order; junction bases with no gene match: 8.

This chain links TRBV5-1 with TRBJ1-2, with a possible D match to TRBD1 (6 bases). This CDR3 has 14 amino acids. V was pared by 4 bases and J by 8 bases, with 18 bases between. Germline loops: CDR1 SGHRS, CDR2 YFSETQ. CDR3 nucleotides: TGCGCCAGCAGCCCGGGGGGGGGCGACGAGGGCTACACCTTC. Its protein product is CASSPGGGDEGYTF.

The chain has TRBV10-3 and TRBJ1-5; D is possibly TRBD1 (5 bases). The V end lost 3 bases, the J end lost 0 bases, and 12 bases lay between the germline ends. This CDR3 is 16 amino acids long. Per germline, CDR1 ENHRY and CDR2 SYGVKD. CDR3 DNA: TGTGCCATCAGTGATCCCCGGGGGGGTAGCAATCAGCCCCAGCATTTT. Translated, it gives CAISDPRGGSNQPQHF.

The chain joins TRBV5-1 to TRBJ2-3; 12 nucleotides match TRBD2. Looked up from germline, CDR1 is SGHRS and CDR2 is YFSETQ. This CDR3 is built from 16 residues. Losses at the gene ends were 4 bases for V and 2 bases for J; bases not matched to a gene: 5. The CDR3 coding sequence is TGCGCCAGCAGCCCGACTAGCGGGGGACTCACAGATACGCAGTATTTT. Its translation is CASSPTSGGLTDTQYF.